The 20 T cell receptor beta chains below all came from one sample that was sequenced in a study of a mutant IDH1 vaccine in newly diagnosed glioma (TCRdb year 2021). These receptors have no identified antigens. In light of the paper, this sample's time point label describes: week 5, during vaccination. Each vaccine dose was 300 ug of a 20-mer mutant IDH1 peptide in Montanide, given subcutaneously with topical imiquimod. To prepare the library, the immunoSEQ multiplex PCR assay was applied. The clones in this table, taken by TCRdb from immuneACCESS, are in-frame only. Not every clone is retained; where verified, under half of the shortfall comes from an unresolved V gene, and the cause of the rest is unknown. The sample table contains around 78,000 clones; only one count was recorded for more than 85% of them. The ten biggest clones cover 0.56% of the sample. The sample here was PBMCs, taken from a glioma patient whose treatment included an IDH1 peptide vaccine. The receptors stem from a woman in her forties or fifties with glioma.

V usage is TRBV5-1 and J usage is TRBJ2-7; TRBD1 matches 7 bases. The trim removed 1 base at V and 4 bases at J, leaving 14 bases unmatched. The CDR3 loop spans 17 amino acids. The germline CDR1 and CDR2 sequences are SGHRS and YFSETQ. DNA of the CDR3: TGCGCCAGCAGCTTGTCCCGTCGACAGGGCGAAGGGTACGAGCAGTACTTC. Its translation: CASSLSRRQGEGYEQYF.

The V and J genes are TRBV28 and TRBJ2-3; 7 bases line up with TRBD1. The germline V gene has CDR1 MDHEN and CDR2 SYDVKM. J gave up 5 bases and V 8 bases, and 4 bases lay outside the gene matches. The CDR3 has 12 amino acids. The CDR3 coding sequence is TGTGCCAGCGTCAGGGGGAAAGATACGCAGTATTTT. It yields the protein CASVRGKDTQYF.

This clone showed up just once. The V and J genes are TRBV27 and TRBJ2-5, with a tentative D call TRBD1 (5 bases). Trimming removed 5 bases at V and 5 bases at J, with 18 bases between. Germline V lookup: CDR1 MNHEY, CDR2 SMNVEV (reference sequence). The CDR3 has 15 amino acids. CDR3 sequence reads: CASSPGHFGAETQYF. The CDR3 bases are TGTGCCAGCAGTCCTGGGCACTTTGGGGCGGAGACCCAGTACTTC.

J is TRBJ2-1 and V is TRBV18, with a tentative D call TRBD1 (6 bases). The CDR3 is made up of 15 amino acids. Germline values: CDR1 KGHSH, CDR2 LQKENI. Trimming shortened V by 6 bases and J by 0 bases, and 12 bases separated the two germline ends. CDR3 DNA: TGTGCCAGCTCTCCAGGGGCCGGCTCCTACAATGAGCAGTTCTTC. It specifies CASSPGAGSYNEQFF.

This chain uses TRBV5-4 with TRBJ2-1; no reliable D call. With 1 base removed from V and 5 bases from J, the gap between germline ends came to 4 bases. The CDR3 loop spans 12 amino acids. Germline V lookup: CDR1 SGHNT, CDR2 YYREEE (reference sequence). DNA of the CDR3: TGTGCCAGCAGCTTGTCAGACAATGAGCAGTTCTTC. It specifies CASSLSDNEQFF. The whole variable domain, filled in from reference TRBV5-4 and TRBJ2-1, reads ETGVTQSPTHLIKTRGQQVTLRCSSQSGHNTVSWYQQALGQGPQFIFQYYREEENGRGNFPPRFSGLQFPNYSSELNVNALELDDSALYLCASSLSDNEQFFGPGTRLTVL.

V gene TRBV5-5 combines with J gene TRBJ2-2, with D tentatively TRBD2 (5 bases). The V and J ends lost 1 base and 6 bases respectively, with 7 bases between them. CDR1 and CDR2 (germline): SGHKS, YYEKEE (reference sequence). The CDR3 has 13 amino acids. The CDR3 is CASSLRGSGELFF. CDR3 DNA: TGTGCCAGCAGCTTGCGGGGATCCGGGGAGCTGTTTTTT.

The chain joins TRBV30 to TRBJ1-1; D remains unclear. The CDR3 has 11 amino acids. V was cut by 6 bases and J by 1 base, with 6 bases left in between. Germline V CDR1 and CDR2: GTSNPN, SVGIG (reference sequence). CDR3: CACGRNTEAFF. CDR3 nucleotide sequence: TGTGCCTGTGGCAGGAACACTGAAGCTTTCTTT.

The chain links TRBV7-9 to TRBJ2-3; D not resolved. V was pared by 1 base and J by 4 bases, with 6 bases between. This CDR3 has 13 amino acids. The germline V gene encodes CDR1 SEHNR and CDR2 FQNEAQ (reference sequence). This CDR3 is CASSLVLADTQYF. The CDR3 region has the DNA TGTGCCAGCAGCTTAGTTCTGGCAGATACGCAGTATTTT.

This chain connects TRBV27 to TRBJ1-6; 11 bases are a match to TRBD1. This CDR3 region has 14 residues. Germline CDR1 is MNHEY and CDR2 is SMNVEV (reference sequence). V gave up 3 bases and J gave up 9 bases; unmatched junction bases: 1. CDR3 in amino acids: CASSLDRGRSPLHF. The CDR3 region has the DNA TGTGCCAGCAGTTTGGACAGGGGGCGTTCACCCCTCCACTTT.

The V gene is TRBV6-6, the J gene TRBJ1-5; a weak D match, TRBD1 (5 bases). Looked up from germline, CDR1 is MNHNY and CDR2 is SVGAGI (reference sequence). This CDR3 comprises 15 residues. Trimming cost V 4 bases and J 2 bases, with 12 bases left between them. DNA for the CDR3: TGTGCCAGCAGTTCGGGGCCTGGGGGCAATCAGCCCCAGCATTTT. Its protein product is CASSSGPGGNQPQHF.

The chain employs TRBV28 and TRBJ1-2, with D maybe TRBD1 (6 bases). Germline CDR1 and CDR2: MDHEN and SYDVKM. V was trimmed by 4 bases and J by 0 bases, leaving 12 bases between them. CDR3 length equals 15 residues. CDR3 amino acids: CASSSRQAANYGYTF. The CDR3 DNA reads TGTGCCAGCAGTTCCCGACAGGCTGCTAACTATGGCTACACCTTC.

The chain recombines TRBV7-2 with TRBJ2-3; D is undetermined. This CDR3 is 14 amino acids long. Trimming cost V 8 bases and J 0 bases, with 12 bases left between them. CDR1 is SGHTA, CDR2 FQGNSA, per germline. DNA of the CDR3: TGTGCCAGCGCCGTCGGCCTGAGCACAGATACGCAGTATTTT. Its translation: CASAVGLSTDTQYF.

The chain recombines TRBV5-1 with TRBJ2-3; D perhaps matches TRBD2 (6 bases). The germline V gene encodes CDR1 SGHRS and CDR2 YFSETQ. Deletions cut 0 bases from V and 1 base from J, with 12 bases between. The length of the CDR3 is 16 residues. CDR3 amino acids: CASSLGSASGTDTQYF. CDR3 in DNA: TGCGCCAGCAGCTTGGGGTCGGCTAGCGGCACAGATACGCAGTATTTT.

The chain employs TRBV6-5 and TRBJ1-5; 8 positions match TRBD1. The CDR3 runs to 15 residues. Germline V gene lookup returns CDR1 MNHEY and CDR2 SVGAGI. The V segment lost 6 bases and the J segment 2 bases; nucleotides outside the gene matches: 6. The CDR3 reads CASRSTGGGNQPQHF. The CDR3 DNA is TGTGCCAGCAGAAGTACAGGGGGTGGCAATCAGCCCCAGCATTTT.

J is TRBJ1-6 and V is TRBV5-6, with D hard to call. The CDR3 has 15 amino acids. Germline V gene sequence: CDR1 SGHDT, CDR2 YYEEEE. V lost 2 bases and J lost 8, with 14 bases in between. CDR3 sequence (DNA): TGTGCCAGCAGCTTTATCAGGACGGAAGATTCACCCCTCCACTTT. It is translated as CASSFIRTEDSPLHF.

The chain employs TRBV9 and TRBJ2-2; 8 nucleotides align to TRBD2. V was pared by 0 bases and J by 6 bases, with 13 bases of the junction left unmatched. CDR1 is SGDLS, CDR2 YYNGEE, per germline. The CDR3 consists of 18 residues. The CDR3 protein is CASSVATKREMRPGELFF. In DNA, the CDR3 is TGTGCCAGCAGCGTAGCTACGAAGCGGGAGATGAGACCCGGGGAGCTGTTTTTT. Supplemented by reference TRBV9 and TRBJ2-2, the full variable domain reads DSGVTQTPKHLITATGQRVTLRCSPRSGDLSVYWYQQSLDQGLQFLIQYYNGEERAKGNILERFSAQQFPDLHSELNLSSLELGDSALYFCASSVATKREMRPGELFFGEGSRLTVL.

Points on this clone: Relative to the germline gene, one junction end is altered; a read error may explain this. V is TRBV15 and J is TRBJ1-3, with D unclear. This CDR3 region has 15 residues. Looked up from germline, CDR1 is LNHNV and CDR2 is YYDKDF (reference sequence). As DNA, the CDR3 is TGTGCCACCAGCAGAGTCTCAGCTGCTGGCAACACCATATATTTT. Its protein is CATSRVSAAGNTIYF.

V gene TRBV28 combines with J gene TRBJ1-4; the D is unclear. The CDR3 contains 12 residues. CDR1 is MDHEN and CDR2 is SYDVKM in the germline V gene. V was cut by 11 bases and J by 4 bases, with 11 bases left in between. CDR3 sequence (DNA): TGTGCCGGGTCCTGGGGTAATGAAAAACTGTTTTTT. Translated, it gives CAGSWGNEKLFF.

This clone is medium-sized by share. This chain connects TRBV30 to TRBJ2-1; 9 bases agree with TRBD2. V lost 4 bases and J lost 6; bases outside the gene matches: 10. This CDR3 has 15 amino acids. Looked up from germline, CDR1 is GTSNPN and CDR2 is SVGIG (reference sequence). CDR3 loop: CAWKRSREGLNEQFF. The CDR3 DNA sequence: TGTGCCTGGAAACGCTCGCGGGAGGGCCTCAATGAGCAGTTCTTC.

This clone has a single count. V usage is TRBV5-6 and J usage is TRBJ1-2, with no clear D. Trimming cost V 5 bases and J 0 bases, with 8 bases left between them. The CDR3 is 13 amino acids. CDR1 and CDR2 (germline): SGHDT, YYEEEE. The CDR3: CASSPSSNYGYTF. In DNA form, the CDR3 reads TGTGCCAGCAGTCCCTCCTCTAACTATGGCTACACCTTC.